These 22 T cell receptor beta chains share one sample of origin, sequenced in a study of cytotoxic CD8 clonotypes in ibrutinib-treated CLL. Data came from immunoSEQ multiplex PCR; TCRdb stores just in-frame clones and leaves some out. The table shows roughly 220,000 clones, with 65% to 80% occurring only once. Sample: PBMCs, taken after 12 months of ibrutinib treatment. The receptors here all came from a human donor with chronic lymphocytic leukemia.

The V gene is TRBV30, the J gene TRBJ2-3; 8 bases agree with TRBD1. The CDR3 totals 15 residues. Per germline, CDR1 GTSNPN and CDR2 SVGIG (reference sequence). Germline trimming cut 3 bases from V and 2 bases from J; bases unmatched to any gene: 7. The DNA for the CDR3 is TGTGCCTGGAGAACTCAGGGGGCATCCACAGATACGCAGTATTTT. Translation: CAWRTQGASTDTQYF. Filled out from reference TRBV30 and TRBJ2-3, the complete variable domain reads SQTIHQWPATLVQPVGSPLSLECTVEGTSNPNLYWYRQAAGRGLQLLFYSVGIGQISSEVPQNLSASRPQDRQFILSSKKLLLSDSGFYLCAWRTQGASTDTQYFGPGTRLTVL.

The CDR3, as DNA: TGTGCCAGCAGTGAATTGGGCGGTGGATTGCCCCAGCATTTT. Its translation is CASSELGGGLPQHF. V is TRBV2 and J is TRBJ1-5, with D uncertain. Per germline, CDR1 SNHLY and CDR2 FYNNEI. Trimming shortened V by 2 bases and J by 9 bases, and 14 bases separated the two germline ends. CDR3 length: 14 amino acids.

The chain uses TRBV6-1 and TRBJ1-2; 11 bases are shared with TRBD1. Trimming cost V 5 bases and J 5 bases; bases outside gene matches: 7. CDR3 length equals 15 residues. CDR1 MNHNS and CDR2 SASEGT come from the germline V gene. The DNA for the CDR3 is TGTGCCAGCAGTCCAACCCGGGACAGGGGGTATGGCTACACCTTC. It is translated as CASSPTRDRGYGYTF.

This chain joins TRBV9 and TRBJ2-2; TRBD1 agrees at 9 bases. Germline CDR1 reads SGDLS; CDR2 reads YYNGEE. CDR3 length: 15 amino acids. The V and J ends lost 0 bases and 5 bases, in that order; junction bases with no gene match: 2. Written as DNA, the CDR3 is TGTGCCAGCAGCGTAGCTGACAGGGGGACCGGGGAGCTGTTTTTT. It yields the protein CASSVADRGTGELFF.

This clone has more than one count but fewer than ten. V gene TRBV6-4 combines with J gene TRBJ1-5; D ambiguous. Per the germline V gene, CDR1 is MRHNA and CDR2 is SNTAGT. The CDR3 consists of 15 residues. Trimming took 3 bases from V and 4 from J, leaving 13 bases between them. The CDR3 protein is CASSEFWGGNQPQHF. CDR3 in DNA: TGTGCCAGCAGTGAATTCTGGGGAGGGAATCAGCCCCAGCATTTT.

This rearrangement joins TRBV13 to TRBJ1-1; D is unresolved. The V gene lost 3 bases and the J gene lost 6 bases, with 8 bases spanning the gap. Germline-derived CDR1 and CDR2 are PRHDT and FYEKMQ (reference sequence). The CDR3 runs 12 residues. CDR3 residues: CASSFILSEAFF. The CDR3 DNA is TGTGCCAGCAGCTTTATCCTCTCTGAAGCTTTCTTT.

This chain links TRBV5-1 with TRBJ2-2; no reliable D call. CDR1 SGHRS and CDR2 YFSETQ come from the germline V gene. V was cut by 0 bases and J by 2 bases, with 11 bases left in between. The CDR3 length is 16 residues. The CDR3 coding sequence is TGCGCCAGCAGCTTGGGTCTCCTAACTAACACCGGGGAGCTGTTTTTT. Residues: CASSLGLLTNTGELFF.

This clone was detected only a few times. The rearrangement links TRBV11-2 to TRBJ2-3; D remains ambiguous. The germline gives CDR1 SGHAT, CDR2 FQNNGV. Trimming stripped 8 bases from V and 4 bases from J, with 19 bases between. This CDR3 spans 15 amino acids. The CDR3 loop is CASGKARTWADTQYF. The CDR3 region has the DNA TGTGCCAGCGGAAAGGCCAGAACCTGGGCAGATACGCAGTATTTT.

V gene TRBV19 combines with J gene TRBJ2-2, with D perhaps being TRBD1 or TRBD2 (5 bases each). The germline CDR1 and CDR2 sequences are LNHDA and SQIVND (reference sequence). With 10 bases removed from V and 0 bases from J, the gap between germline ends came to 15 bases. The CDR3 runs 15 residues. In DNA form, the CDR3 reads TGTGCCACCGACGGGGCCAGGGCGAACACCGGGGAGCTGTTTTTT. It codes for CATDGARANTGELFF.

This sequence joins TRBV28 and TRBJ2-4, with D maybe TRBD1 (6 bases). Per the germline V gene, CDR1 is MDHEN and CDR2 is SYDVKM. There are 17 residues in the CDR3. The V and J ends lost 5 bases and 0 bases respectively, with 17 bases between them. The CDR3 DNA sequence: TGTGCCAGCAGTGGGGGCGGACACCCGATAGCCAAAAACATTCAGTACTTC. It codes for CASSGGGHPIAKNIQYF. The full variable domain, with the rest looked up from reference TRBV28 and TRBJ2-4, is DVKVTQSSRYLVKRTGEKVFLECVQDMDHENMFWYRQDPGLGLRLIYFSYDVKMKEKGDIPEGYSVSREKKERFSLILESASTNQTSMYLCASSGGGHPIAKNIQYFGAGTRLSVL.

The gene calls are TRBV19 and TRBJ2-7, with 7 bases that match TRBD2. The CDR3 length is 15 residues. Germline assignment: CDR1 LNHDA and CDR2 SQIVND (reference sequence). Trimming took 5 bases from V and 7 from J; bases not matched to a gene: 14. CDR3 region: CASSGGSAEVVEQYF. The CDR3, as DNA: TGTGCCAGTAGTGGCGGGAGCGCGGAGGTTGTGGAGCAGTACTTC.

The chain links TRBV25-1 to TRBJ2-1; perhaps TRBD2 as D (6 bases). The V gene lost 6 bases and the J gene lost 7 bases, with 25 bases spanning the gap. Germline lookup yields CDR1 MGHDK and CDR2 SYGVNS. The CDR3 totals 17 residues. The CDR3 here is CASSPGWGMGTANEQFF. CDR3 bases: TGTGCCAGCAGCCCCGGATGGGGGATGGGGACTGCAAATGAGCAGTTCTTC.

The gene calls are TRBV28 and TRBJ2-3; TRBD2 matches at 9 bases. This CDR3 is 15 amino acids long. Germline-derived CDR1 and CDR2 are MDHEN and SYDVKM. V shed 5 bases and J 3 bases; nucleotides not matched to a gene: 6. DNA for the CDR3: TGTGCCAGCAGTCTACTAGCGGGTGTGACAGATACGCAGTATTTT. It yields the protein CASSLLAGVTDTQYF.

The chain carries TRBV14 and TRBJ2-7; unclear D gene. V lost 2 bases and J 2 bases, leaving 7 bases between the germline ends. This CDR3 is 13 amino acids long. Germline V gene lookup returns CDR1 SGHDN and CDR2 FVKESK. CDR3 region: CASSQSVTYEQYF. The CDR3 bases are TGTGCCAGCAGCCAATCAGTAACCTACGAGCAGTACTTC.

This clone showed up just a few times. V usage is TRBV6-1 and J usage is TRBJ2-5; 8 bases fit TRBD1. The CDR3 sequence is 17 residues long. CDR1 is MNHNS, CDR2 SASEGT, per germline. V lost 6 bases, J lost 4 bases, and 16 bases stayed unmatched. In DNA form, the CDR3 reads TGTGCCAGCAGCGAACAGGGGGGTAGGGTTTTCGGAGAGACCCAGTACTTC. Translating it yields CASSEQGGRVFGETQYF.

This clone has just one count. The chain employs TRBV30 and TRBJ1-6, with D tentatively TRBD1 (5 bases). Germline CDR1 is GTSNPN and CDR2 is SVGIG (reference sequence). V shed 4 bases and J shed 2 bases, with 21 bases lying between them. The CDR3 is made up of 18 amino acids. DNA for the CDR3: TGTGCCTGGATGTTTGGCGGCATACTGGGGGCCTATAATTCACCCCTCCACTTT. It encodes CAWMFGGILGAYNSPLHF.

This chain links TRBV7-2 with TRBJ2-3, with 14 bases that match TRBD2. The germline CDR1 and CDR2 sequences are SGHTA and FQGNSA. There are 19 residues in the CDR3. V lost 0 bases and J lost 6; bases outside the gene matches: 11. The CDR3 reads CASSLAFTGTSGRSDTQYF. As DNA, the CDR3 is TGTGCCAGCAGCTTAGCATTTACCGGGACTAGCGGGAGATCCGATACGCAGTATTTT.

This clone has only a few counts. This rearrangement joins TRBV27 to TRBJ2-2; TRBD2 matches 10 bases. V lost 5 bases, J lost 0 bases, and 9 bases stayed unmatched. The V gene's germline CDR1 is MNHEY and CDR2 SMNVEV (reference sequence). The CDR3 spans 18 residues. This chain's CDR3 is CASSVTPGLATNTGELFF. The CDR3 DNA is TGTGCCAGCAGTGTCACCCCGGGACTAGCGACGAACACCGGGGAGCTGTTTTTT.

This chain links TRBV15 with TRBJ1-5; D might be TRBD1 (5 bases). V was shortened by 1 base and J by 9 bases, with 13 bases between the two germline ends. The germline V gene encodes CDR1 LNHNV and CDR2 YYDKDF (reference sequence). The CDR3 is 14 amino acids. The CDR3, as DNA: TGTGCCACCAGCAGAGTGACGGGGACCGGGCCCCAGCATTTT. Translated: CATSRVTGTGPQHF.

The rearrangement links TRBV5-1 to TRBJ2-2, with D hard to call. This CDR3 comprises 14 residues. CDR1 and CDR2 from the germline V gene are SGHRS and YFSETQ. Trimming removed 2 bases at V and 4 bases at J, with 9 bases between. CDR3 sequence: CASSFPDGTGELFF. The CDR3 DNA reads as TGCGCCAGCAGCTTCCCGGACGGCACCGGGGAGCTGTTTTTT.

V usage is TRBV30 and J usage is TRBJ1-2, with TRBD1 as a possible D gene (6 bases). V dropped 2 bases and J dropped 4 bases, with 11 bases sitting between them. The CDR3 is 13 amino acids. In germline, CDR1 is GTSNPN, CDR2 SVGIG (reference sequence). For the CDR3, the DNA is TGTGCCTGGAGTCAGCAGGGGCCCTATGGCTACACCTTC. Translating it yields CAWSQQGPYGYTF.

This clone showed up just a few times. The rearrangement joins TRBV18 to TRBJ2-2; D gene unclear. CDR3 size: 13 residues. Germline-derived CDR1 and CDR2 are KGHSH and LQKENI. V lost 2 bases and J 4 bases, leaving 5 bases between the germline ends. This CDR3 is CASSPDTTGELFF. The CDR3 coding sequence is TGTGCCAGCTCACCAGACACCACCGGGGAGCTGTTTTTT. Full variable domain (remainder filled in from reference TRBV18 and TRBJ2-2): NAGVMQNPRHLVRRRGQEARLRCSPMKGHSHVYWYRQLPEEGLKFMVYLQKENIIDESGMPKERFSAEFPKEGPSILRIQQVVRGDSAAYFCASSPDTTGELFFGEGSRLTVL.